Below are 29 T cell receptor beta chains sequenced from a single sample in a study of T-cell reconstitution after alpha-beta-depleted transplantation in children (dated by TCRdb to 2016 to 2017). The treatment or condition label for this specimen denotes: allogeneic hematopoietic cell transplantation with graft depleted of TCRalphabeta T cells and CD19 B cells. Receptor libraries were prepared by PCR. The instrument was an Illumina HiSeq 2500. TCR libraries were prepared with molecular barcoding, using unique molecular identifiers to normalize TCRbeta repertoire quantification. In-frame beta chains were kept once TCRdb had trimmed the public reads at Q25 with fastp and called clones with MiXCR. Records with the same CDR3 protein are collapsed into one entry carrying the most frequent genes and DNA. The sample data list 200,000 to 250,000 distinct CDR3 sequences, and approximately 10% of these were observed just once. 28% of the sample rests with the top ten.

The material was PBMCs, obtained before TCRalphabeta/CD19-depleted stem cell transplant. The receptor source for this set is a child younger than two with acute myeloid leukemia, due to receive a stem cell transplant.

This clonotype occurred once. The chain links TRBV10-3 to TRBJ2-5; D remains unclear. Germline assignment: CDR1 ENHRY and CDR2 SYGVKD. The CDR3 runs 13 residues. The CDR3 sequence is CDTRIEKQETQYF. The CDR3 DNA is TGTGACACCCGGATAGAGAAGCAAGAGACCCAGTACTTC.

This clonotype was recorded many times. The chain joins TRBV10-3 to TRBJ2-7; 12 positions agree with TRBD2. With V trimmed by 2 bases and J by 3 bases, 5 bases remained unmatched. CDR3 length: 16 residues. In germline, CDR1 is ENHRY, CDR2 SYGVKD. The CDR3 region is CAISEPTSGRYYEQYF. For the CDR3, the DNA is TGTGCCATCAGTGAGCCCACTAGCGGGAGGTACTACGAGCAGTACTTC.

This clonotype was found many times. V is TRBV28 and J is TRBJ2-7, with 9 bases fitting TRBD1. This CDR3 is built from 13 residues. Trimming cost V 5 bases and J 6 bases; bases outside gene matches: 5. Germline V gives CDR1 MDHEN, CDR2 SYDVKM. The CDR3 DNA reads TGTGCCAGCAGTCCCCACAGGGGGCGCGAGCAGTACTTC. It encodes CASSPHRGREQYF.

V gene TRBV30 combines with J gene TRBJ2-7; a weak D match, TRBD2 (6 bases). The CDR3 is 17 amino acids. Trimming took 3 bases from V and 2 from J, leaving 23 bases between them. Germline lookup yields CDR1 GTSNPN and CDR2 SVGIG (reference sequence). CDR3 loop: CAWRDLGGKKGAYEQYF. The CDR3 nucleotides read TGTGCCTGGAGGGACTTGGGCGGGAAGAAAGGGGCCTACGAGCAGTACTTC.

This clonotype was counted many times. The CDR3 DNA follows: TGCGCCAGCAGCGACACAGGTAGCTCCTACAATGAGCAGTTCTTC. This codes for CASSDTGSSYNEQFF. The chain uses TRBV5-1 and TRBJ2-1, with D tentatively TRBD1 (5 bases). The V gene lost 4 bases and the J gene lost 0 bases, with 11 bases spanning the gap. CDR1 and CDR2 from the germline V gene are SGHRS and YFSETQ. The CDR3 totals 15 residues.

The chain is built from TRBV20-1 and TRBJ1-1, with D uncertain. The length of the CDR3 is 12 residues. The V and J ends lost 2 bases and 4 bases respectively, with 8 bases between them. Germline V CDR1 and CDR2: DFQATT, SNEGSKA (reference sequence). CDR3 amino acids: CSARWEGTEAFF. Here the CDR3 DNA reads TGCAGTGCTAGATGGGAGGGCACTGAAGCTTTCTTT.

The sample holds many counts of this clonotype. The gene calls are TRBV18 and TRBJ2-7, with 9 bases aligning to TRBD2. The CDR3 sequence is 14 residues long. Germline V gene lookup returns CDR1 KGHSH and CDR2 LQKENI. V dropped 4 bases and J dropped 3; count of bases not matched to a gene: 4. In nucleotides, the CDR3 is TGTGCCAGCTCACGTGGGACTAGCATCTACGAGCAGTACTTC. As protein: CASSRGTSIYEQYF.

This clonotype was seen ten or more times. V usage is TRBV6-2 or TRBV6-3 and J usage is TRBJ2-1, with 11 bases identical to TRBD2. The CDR3 has 15 amino acids. The germline V gene encodes CDR1 MNHEY and CDR2 SVGEGT. Trimming at V came to 5 bases and at J to 10 bases, leaving 10 bases not matched to a gene. The CDR3 loop reads CASSGPGLAAFEQFF. The CDR3 nucleotides are TGTGCCAGCAGTGGACCGGGACTAGCGGCTTTCGAGCAGTTCTTC.

This clonotype was seen ten or more times. The J gene is TRBJ2-7, the V gene TRBV9, with TRBD2 as a possible D gene (5 bases). V lost 1 base and J lost 0, with 11 bases in between. Germline CDR1 is SGDLS and CDR2 is YYNGEE. This CDR3 contains 15 residues. The CDR3 region has the DNA TGTGCCAGCAGCGTAACTCCGACTACCTCCTACGAGCAGTACTTC. Translated, it gives CASSVTPTTSYEQYF.

This clonotype was seen repeatedly, ten times or more. The CDR3 coding sequence is TGTGCCAGCAGTTACTTTGCGACAGGAGGCTACACCTTC. This sequence encodes CASSYFATGGYTF. The chain joins TRBV6-5 to TRBJ1-2; D is perhaps TRBD1 (6 bases). The CDR3 contains 13 residues. Germline V gives CDR1 MNHEY, CDR2 SVGAGI. V was trimmed by 1 base and J by 8 bases, leaving 11 bases between them.

At least ten counts were recorded for this clonotype. The rearrangement links TRBV7-6 to TRBJ2-6; D gene uncertain. V was cut by 5 bases and J by 0 bases, with 5 bases left in between. This CDR3 comprises 14 residues. The germline V gene encodes CDR1 SGHVS and CDR2 FNYEAQ. The CDR3 sequence: CASSTLSGANVLTF. CDR3 coding DNA: TGTGCCAGCAGCACTCTCTCTGGGGCCAACGTCCTGACTTTC.

This rearrangement joins TRBV7-9 to TRBJ2-3; TRBD1 matches 8 bases. The CDR3 is 15 amino acids. The junction had 6 bases not matched to a gene; V was cut back by 5 bases and J by 2 bases. Germline V gene sequence: CDR1 SEHNR, CDR2 FQNEAQ (reference sequence). The CDR3 loop reads CASSPGTGHTDTQYF. CDR3 sequence (DNA): TGTGCCAGCAGCCCGGGGACAGGCCACACAGATACGCAGTATTTT.

The sample holds many counts of this clonotype. The rearrangement links TRBV5-6 to TRBJ1-2, with D possibly matching TRBD1 (5 bases). From germline, CDR1 is SGHDT and CDR2 YYEEEE. Trimming took off 4 bases at V and 6 bases at J, with 7 bases between the two ends. The CDR3 consists of 11 residues. The CDR3 here is CASSDRDGYTF. CDR3 bases: TGTGCCAGCAGCGACAGAGATGGCTACACCTTC.

In its sample, this clonotype ranks as medium-sized. J is TRBJ2-7 and V is TRBV2; weak D call: TRBD2 (5 bases). From germline, CDR1 is SNHLY and CDR2 FYNNEI. The CDR3 spans 16 residues. The V and J ends lost 1 base and 2 bases respectively, with 15 bases between them. The CDR3 region has the DNA TGTGCCAGCAGTGAAGTAGAAAGGGAGTCTCCCTACGAGCAGTACTTC. Protein product: CASSEVERESPYEQYF.

This clonotype was found many times. This chain uses TRBV28 with TRBJ1-2, with a tentative D call TRBD1 (5 bases). The CDR3 contains 14 residues. Per the germline V gene, CDR1 is MDHEN and CDR2 is SYDVKM. V lost 5 bases and J lost 2, with 12 bases in between. This chain's CDR3 is CASSRLRGNYGYTF. DNA of the CDR3: TGTGCCAGCAGTCGCCTCCGGGGGAACTATGGCTACACCTTC.

V is TRBV11-2 and J is TRBJ2-5, with TRBD2 as a possible D gene (6 bases). The germline V gene encodes CDR1 SGHAT and CDR2 FQNNGV. Trimming cost V 3 bases and J 7 bases, with 21 bases left between them. CDR3 length: 16 residues. The CDR3 here is CASSFSTEGYGGTQYF. CDR3 bases: TGTGCCAGCAGCTTTTCAACCGAAGGGTACGGGGGGACCCAGTACTTC.

This clonotype was counted ten times or more. Its ends do not fully match the called genes, so a read error is possible. The V and J genes are TRBV7-2 and TRBJ2-1, with D possibly matching TRBD2 (6 bases). Germline V gene lookup returns CDR1 SGHTA and CDR2 FQGNSA. This CDR3 has 13 residues. The CDR3, as DNA: TGTGCCAGCAGGTTAGGGACTTCCGATGAGCAGTTCTTC. Protein product: CASRLGTSDEQFF.

This chain joins TRBV11-2 and TRBJ2-3; 7 bases line up with TRBD2. This CDR3 region has 16 residues. J gave up 0 bases and V 5 bases, and 8 bases lay outside the gene matches. From germline, CDR1 is SGHAT and CDR2 FQNNGV. CDR3: CASSPMGLSSTDTQYF. The CDR3 nucleotides are TGTGCCAGCAGCCCGATGGGACTATCGAGCACAGATACGCAGTATTTT.

V gene TRBV7-9 combines with J gene TRBJ2-7, with 7 bases lining up with TRBD1. Germline-derived CDR1 and CDR2 are SEHNR and FQNEAQ (reference sequence). The CDR3 has 14 amino acids. The V segment lost 3 bases and the J segment 5 bases; nucleotides outside the gene matches: 7. CDR3 in DNA: TGTGCCAGCAGCTTCGACAGGGCCTGGGACGAGCAGTACTTC. Translated, it gives CASSFDRAWDEQYF.

This clonotype was counted many times. The chain combines TRBV6-6 with TRBJ1-2; D may be TRBD1 (6 bases). The CDR3 spans 13 residues. Germline lookup yields CDR1 MNHNY and CDR2 SVGAGI (reference sequence). V lost 2 bases and J lost 7, with 11 bases in between. The CDR3 here is CASSYPSQGGYTF. For the CDR3, the DNA is TGTGCCAGCAGTTACCCATCACAGGGTGGCTACACCTTC.

This clonotype appeared many times. V is TRBV24-1 and J is TRBJ2-5; no definite D call. The CDR3 loop spans 11 amino acids. Trimming shortened V by 4 bases and J by 7 bases, and 6 bases separated the two germline ends. Germline-derived CDR1 and CDR2 are KGHDR and SFDVKD. The DNA of the CDR3 is TGTGCCACCAGTGACCTTGCGACCCAGTACTTC. Its translation is CATSDLATQYF.

This clonotype was observed a few times. V gene TRBV18 combines with J gene TRBJ2-1; 7 positions match TRBD1. Losses at the gene ends were 6 bases for V and 6 bases for J; bases not matched to a gene: 11. This CDR3 region has 15 residues. Germline-derived CDR1 and CDR2 are KGHSH and LQKENI. The CDR3 DNA sequence: TGTGCCAGCTCCCCGGACAGGCCTAGTAGCAATGAGCAGTTCTTC. It translates to CASSPDRPSSNEQFF.

This clonotype showed up many times. This clone may be a read error of a much larger clone one base away. CDR3 DNA: TGTGCCAGCAGTAACTACAATGAGCAGTTCTTC. Protein sequence: CASSNYNEQFF. V gene TRBV6-5 combines with J gene TRBJ2-1; D not certain. This CDR3 region has 11 residues. Germline V gene lookup returns CDR1 MNHEY and CDR2 SVGAGI. V lost 5 bases, J lost 3 bases, and 2 bases lay in between.

The V call is TRBV18, the J call TRBJ1-2, with 8 bases that match TRBD1. J gave up 6 bases and V 3 bases, and 9 bases lay outside the gene matches. Germline V gene lookup returns CDR1 KGHSH and CDR2 LQKENI. This CDR3 contains 15 residues. CDR3 sequence (DNA): TGTGCCAGCTCACCGGGGCAGGGGGCATCGGATGGCTACACCTTC. It translates to CASSPGQGASDGYTF.

This clonotype was observed many times. This chain links TRBV19 with TRBJ1-1, with a weak D call TRBD1 (6 bases). CDR1 is LNHDA, CDR2 SQIVND, per germline (reference sequence). The CDR3 extends over 14 amino acids. Trimming pared 5 bases from V and 1 base from J, leaving 11 bases between. The CDR3 region has the DNA TGTGCCAGTAGTTGGGACACTGAGAACACTGAAGCTTTCTTT. Residues: CASSWDTENTEAFF.

There are a few counts of this clonotype. The chain joins TRBV3-1 to TRBJ2-1; 12 bases align to TRBD2. Germline V gene lookup returns CDR1 LGHDT and CDR2 YNNKEL (reference sequence). CDR3 size: 17 residues. Unmatched junction bases numbered 6, after V lost 2 bases and J lost 4 bases. This chain's CDR3 is CASSQPKTSGGYNEQFF. For the CDR3, the DNA is TGTGCCAGCAGCCAACCCAAGACTAGCGGGGGTTACAATGAGCAGTTCTTC.

In its sample, this clonotype was seen many times. The chain combines TRBV29-1 with TRBJ1-1; tentatively, D is TRBD1 (5 bases). CDR3 length: 13 amino acids. The V and J ends lost 2 bases and 2 bases respectively, with 9 bases between them. CDR1 and CDR2 (germline): SQVTM, ANQGSEA. CDR3 sequence: CSVETTENTEAFF. For the CDR3, the DNA is TGCAGCGTTGAAACGACAGAAAACACTGAAGCTTTCTTT.

V gene TRBV28 combines with J gene TRBJ1-6, with 9 bases aligning to TRBD1. Germline CDR1 reads MDHEN; CDR2 reads SYDVKM. J gave up 7 bases and V 6 bases, and 7 bases lay outside the gene matches. CDR3 length: 15 amino acids. CDR3 sequence reads: CASSDPGTGNSPLHF. The CDR3 DNA sequence: TGTGCCAGCAGCGACCCCGGGACAGGGAATTCACCCCTCCACTTT.

This clonotype occurred many times. The genes are TRBV5-1 and TRBJ1-1, with D possibly TRBD1 on 5 matching bases. From germline, CDR1 is SGHRS and CDR2 YFSETQ. The V end was cut by 2 bases, the J end by 1 base, with 9 bases between. The CDR3 length is 14 residues. The CDR3 bases are TGCGCCAGCAGCTTCCGGAGGGGGAACACTGAAGCTTTCTTT. Translating it yields CASSFRRGNTEAFF.